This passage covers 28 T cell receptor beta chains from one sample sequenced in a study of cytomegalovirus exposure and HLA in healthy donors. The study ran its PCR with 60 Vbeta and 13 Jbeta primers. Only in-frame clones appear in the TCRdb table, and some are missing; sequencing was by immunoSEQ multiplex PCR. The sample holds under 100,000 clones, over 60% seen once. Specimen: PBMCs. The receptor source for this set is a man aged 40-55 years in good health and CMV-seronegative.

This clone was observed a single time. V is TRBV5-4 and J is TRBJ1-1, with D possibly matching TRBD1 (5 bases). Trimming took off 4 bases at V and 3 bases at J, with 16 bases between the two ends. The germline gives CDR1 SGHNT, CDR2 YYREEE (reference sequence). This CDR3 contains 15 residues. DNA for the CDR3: TGTGCCAGCAGCCCATACGGCACAGGATACACTGAAGCTTTCTTT. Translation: CASSPYGTGYTEAFF.

The chain's CDR3 is CASSDIGGSTDTQYF. In DNA form, the CDR3 reads TGTGCCAGCAGTGACATTGGCGGGAGCACAGATACGCAGTATTTT. The chain has TRBV6-4 and TRBJ2-3, with a possible D match to TRBD2 (5 bases). The CDR3 consists of 15 residues. V shed 2 bases and J shed 0 bases, with 9 bases lying between them. Per the germline V gene, CDR1 is MRHNA and CDR2 is SNTAGT.

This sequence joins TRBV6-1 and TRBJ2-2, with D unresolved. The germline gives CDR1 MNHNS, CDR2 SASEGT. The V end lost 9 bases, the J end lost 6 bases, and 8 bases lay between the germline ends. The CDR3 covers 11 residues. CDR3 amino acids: CASLSPGELFF. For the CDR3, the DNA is TGTGCCAGTTTATCCCCCGGGGAGCTGTTTTTT.

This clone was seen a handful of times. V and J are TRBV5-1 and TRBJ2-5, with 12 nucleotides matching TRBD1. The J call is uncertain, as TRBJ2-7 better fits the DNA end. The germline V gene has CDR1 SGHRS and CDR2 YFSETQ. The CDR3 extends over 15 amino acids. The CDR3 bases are TGCGCCAGCAGCTCCTCCGGGACAGGGGGCGACGAGCAGTACTTC. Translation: CASSSSGTGGDEQYF.

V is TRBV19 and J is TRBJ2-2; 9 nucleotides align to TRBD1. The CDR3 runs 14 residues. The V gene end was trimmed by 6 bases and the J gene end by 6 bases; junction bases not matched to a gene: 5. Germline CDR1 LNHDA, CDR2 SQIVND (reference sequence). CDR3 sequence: CASSSGQGAGELFF. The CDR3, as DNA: TGTGCCAGTAGCTCGGGACAGGGTGCCGGGGAGCTGTTTTTT.

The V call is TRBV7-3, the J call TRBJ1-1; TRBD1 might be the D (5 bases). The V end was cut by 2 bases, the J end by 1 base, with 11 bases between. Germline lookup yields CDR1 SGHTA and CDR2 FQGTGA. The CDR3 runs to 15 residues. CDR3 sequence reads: CASSLVRQKNTEAFF. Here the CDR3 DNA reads TGTGCCAGCAGCTTAGTTAGACAGAAGAACACTGAAGCTTTCTTT.

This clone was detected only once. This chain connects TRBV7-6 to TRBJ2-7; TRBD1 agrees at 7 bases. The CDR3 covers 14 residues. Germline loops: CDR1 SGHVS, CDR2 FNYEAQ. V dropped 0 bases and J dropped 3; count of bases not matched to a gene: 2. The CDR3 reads CASSLATGDYEQYF. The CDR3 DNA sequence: TGTGCCAGCAGCTTAGCAACAGGGGACTACGAGCAGTACTTC.

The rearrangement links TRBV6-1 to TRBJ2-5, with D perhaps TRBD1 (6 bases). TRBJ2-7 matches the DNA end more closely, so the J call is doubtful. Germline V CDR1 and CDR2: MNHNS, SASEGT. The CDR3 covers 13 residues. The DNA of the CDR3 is TGTGCCATCTCACCCGTCAGGGGATACGAGCAGTACTTC. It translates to CAISPVRGYEQYF.

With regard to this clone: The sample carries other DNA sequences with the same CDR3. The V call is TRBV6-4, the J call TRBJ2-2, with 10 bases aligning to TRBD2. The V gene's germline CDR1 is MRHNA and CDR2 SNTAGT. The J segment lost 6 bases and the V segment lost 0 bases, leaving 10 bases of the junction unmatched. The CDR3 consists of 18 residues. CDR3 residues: CASSDSSGSGGAPGELFF. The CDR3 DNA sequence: TGTGCCAGCAGTGACTCATCGGGAAGCGGGGGGGCACCCGGGGAGCTGTTTTTT.

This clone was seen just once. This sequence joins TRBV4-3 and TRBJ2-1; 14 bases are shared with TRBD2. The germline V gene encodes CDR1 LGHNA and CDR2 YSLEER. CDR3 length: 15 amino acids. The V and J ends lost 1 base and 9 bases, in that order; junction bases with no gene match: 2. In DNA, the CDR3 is TGCGCCAGCAGCCAAGGACTAGCGGGGGGGTCTGAGCAGTTCTTC. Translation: CASSQGLAGGSEQFF.

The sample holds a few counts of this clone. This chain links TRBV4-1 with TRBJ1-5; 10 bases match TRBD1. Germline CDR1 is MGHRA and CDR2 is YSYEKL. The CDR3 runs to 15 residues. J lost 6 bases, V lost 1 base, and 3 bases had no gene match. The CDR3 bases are TGCGCCAGCAGCCAAGGACAGGGGGCGGTTCAGCCCCAGCATTTT. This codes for CASSQGQGAVQPQHF.

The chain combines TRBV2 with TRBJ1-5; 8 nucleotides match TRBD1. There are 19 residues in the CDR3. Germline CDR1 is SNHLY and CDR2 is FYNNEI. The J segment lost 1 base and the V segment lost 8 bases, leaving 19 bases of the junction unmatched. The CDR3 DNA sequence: TGTGCCAGCCGCGGTCGGGGGCAGGGGGCGTTGGGGAGCAATCAGCCCCAGCATTTT. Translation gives CASRGRGQGALGSNQPQHF.

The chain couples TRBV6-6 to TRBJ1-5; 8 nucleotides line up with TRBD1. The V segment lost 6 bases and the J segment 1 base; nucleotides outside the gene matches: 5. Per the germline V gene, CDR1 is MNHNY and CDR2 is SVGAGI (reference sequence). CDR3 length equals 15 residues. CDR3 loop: CASRLDRASNQPQHF. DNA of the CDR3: TGTGCCAGCAGACTGGACAGGGCAAGCAATCAGCCCCAGCATTTT.

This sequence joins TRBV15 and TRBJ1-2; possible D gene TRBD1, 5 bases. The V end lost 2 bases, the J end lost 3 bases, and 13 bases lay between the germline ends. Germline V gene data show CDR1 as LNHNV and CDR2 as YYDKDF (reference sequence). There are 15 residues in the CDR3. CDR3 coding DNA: TGTGCCACCAGCAGACCCAGATTAGGGGACTATGGCTACACCTTC. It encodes CATSRPRLGDYGYTF.

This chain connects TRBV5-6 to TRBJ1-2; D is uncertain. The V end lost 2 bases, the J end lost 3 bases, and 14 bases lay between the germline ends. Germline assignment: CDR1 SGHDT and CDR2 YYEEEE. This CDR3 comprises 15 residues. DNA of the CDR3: TGTGCCAGCAGCTTCCGGGGAGGGCCTCACTATGGCTACACCTTC. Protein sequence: CASSFRGGPHYGYTF.

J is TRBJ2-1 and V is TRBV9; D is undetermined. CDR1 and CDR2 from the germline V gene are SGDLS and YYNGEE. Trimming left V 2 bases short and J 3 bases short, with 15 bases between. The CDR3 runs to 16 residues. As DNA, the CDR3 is TGTGCCAGCAGCGTTGCCTTAGACAAAGTCTACAATGAGCAGTTCTTC. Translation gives CASSVALDKVYNEQFF.

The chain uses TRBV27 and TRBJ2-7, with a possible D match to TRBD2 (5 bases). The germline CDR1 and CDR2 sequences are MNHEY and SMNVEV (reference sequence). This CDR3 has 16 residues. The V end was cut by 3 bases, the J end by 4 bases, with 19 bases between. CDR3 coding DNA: TGTGCCAGCAGTTTTATTCGCCAGGACTTAGGGTACGAGCAGTACTTC. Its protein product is CASSFIRQDLGYEQYF.

CDR3 nucleotides: TGTGCCAGCAGCATTAGCGGGGCCTGGAATTACGAGCAGTACTTC. Translated: CASSISGAWNYEQYF. This rearrangement joins TRBV27 to TRBJ2-5; 8 nucleotides agree with TRBD2. The J call may not be correct, given that the DNA end is closer to TRBJ2-7. The germline CDR1 and CDR2 sequences are MNHEY and SMNVEV (reference sequence). The CDR3 covers 15 residues.

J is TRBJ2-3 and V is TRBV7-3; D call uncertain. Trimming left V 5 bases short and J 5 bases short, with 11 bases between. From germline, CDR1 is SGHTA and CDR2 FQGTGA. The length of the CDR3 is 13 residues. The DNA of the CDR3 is TGTGCCAGCAGCCCCAAGAGGAGAGATACGCAGTATTTT. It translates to CASSPKRRDTQYF.

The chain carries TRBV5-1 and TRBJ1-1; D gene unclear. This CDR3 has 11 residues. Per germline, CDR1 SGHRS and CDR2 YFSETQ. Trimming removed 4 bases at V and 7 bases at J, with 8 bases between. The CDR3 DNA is TGCGCCAGCAGCACGGGGAGTGAAGCTTTCTTT. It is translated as CASSTGSEAFF. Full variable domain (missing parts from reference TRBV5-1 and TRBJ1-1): KAGVTQTPRYLIKTRGQQVTLSCSPISGHRSVSWYQQTPGQGLQFLFEYFSETQRNKGNFPGRFSGRQFSNSRSEMNVSTLELGDSALYLCASSTGSEAFFGQGTRLTVV.

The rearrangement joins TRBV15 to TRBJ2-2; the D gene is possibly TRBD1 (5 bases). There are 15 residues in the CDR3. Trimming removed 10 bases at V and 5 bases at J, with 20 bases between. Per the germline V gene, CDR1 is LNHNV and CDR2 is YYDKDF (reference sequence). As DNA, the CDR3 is TGTGCCAGCAGTCCCCGTCAGGGCGATACCGGGGAGCTGTTTTTT. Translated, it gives CASSPRQGDTGELFF.

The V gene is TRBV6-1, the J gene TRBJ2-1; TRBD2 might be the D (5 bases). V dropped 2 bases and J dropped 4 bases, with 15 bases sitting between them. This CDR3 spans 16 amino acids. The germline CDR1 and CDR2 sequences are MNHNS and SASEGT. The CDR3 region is CASSEWANRGYNEQFF. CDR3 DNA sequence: TGTGCCAGCAGTGAATGGGCCAACCGGGGATACAATGAGCAGTTCTTC.

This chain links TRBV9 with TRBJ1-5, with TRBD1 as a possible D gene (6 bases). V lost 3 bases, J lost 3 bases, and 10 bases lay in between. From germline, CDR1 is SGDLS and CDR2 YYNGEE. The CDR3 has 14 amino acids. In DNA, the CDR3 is TGTGCCAGCAGCGCCGGGGACAACAATCAGCCCCAGCATTTT. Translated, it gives CASSAGDNNQPQHF.

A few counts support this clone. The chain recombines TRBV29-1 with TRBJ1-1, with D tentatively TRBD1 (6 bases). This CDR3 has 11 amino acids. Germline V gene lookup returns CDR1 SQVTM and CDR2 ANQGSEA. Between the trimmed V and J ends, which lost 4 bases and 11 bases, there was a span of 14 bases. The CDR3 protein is CSVGGGAWAFF. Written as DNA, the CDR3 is TGCAGCGTTGGTGGGGGGGCCTGGGCTTTCTTT.

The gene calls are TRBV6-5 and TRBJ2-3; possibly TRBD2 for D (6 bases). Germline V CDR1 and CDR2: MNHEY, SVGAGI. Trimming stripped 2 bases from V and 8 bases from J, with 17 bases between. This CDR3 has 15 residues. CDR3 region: CASSYTLQRGGTQYF. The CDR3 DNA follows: TGTGCCAGCAGTTACACCCTTCAAAGGGGAGGTACGCAGTATTTT.

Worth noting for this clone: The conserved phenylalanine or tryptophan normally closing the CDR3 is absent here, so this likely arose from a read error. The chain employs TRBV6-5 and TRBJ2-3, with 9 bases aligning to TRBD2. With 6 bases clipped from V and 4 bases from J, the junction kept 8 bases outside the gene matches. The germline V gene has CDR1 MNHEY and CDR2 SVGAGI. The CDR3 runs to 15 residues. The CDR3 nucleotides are TGTGCCAGCAGCCGGACTAGCGAGGGGGCAGATACGCAGTATCTT. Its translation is CASSRTSEGADTQYL.

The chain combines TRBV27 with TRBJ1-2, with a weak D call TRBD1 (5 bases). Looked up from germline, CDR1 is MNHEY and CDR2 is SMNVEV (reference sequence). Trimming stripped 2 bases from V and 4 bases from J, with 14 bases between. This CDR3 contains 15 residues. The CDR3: CASSLKNQGLYGYTF. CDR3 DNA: TGTGCCAGCAGTTTAAAGAATCAGGGTCTCTATGGCTACACCTTC.

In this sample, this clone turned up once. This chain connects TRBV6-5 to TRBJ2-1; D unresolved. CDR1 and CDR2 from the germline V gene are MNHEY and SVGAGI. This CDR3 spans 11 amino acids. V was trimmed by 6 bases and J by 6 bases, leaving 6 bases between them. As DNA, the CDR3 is TGTGCCAGCAGAAACGGCAATGAGCAGTTCTTC. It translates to CASRNGNEQFF.